Presented here are 18 T cell receptor beta chains from one specimen sequenced in a study of PD-L1 blockade in urothelial cancer. Profiled with immunoSEQ multiplex PCR; TCRdb holds only in-frame clones, not every one. The data hold 40,000 or so clones, with more than 75% observed a single time. The sample here was PBMCs, taken around atezolizumab (anti-PD-L1) treatment. All receptors come from a man between 65 and 85 years old with urothelial cancer.

This chain joins TRBV7-2 and TRBJ2-2, with D perhaps matching TRBD2 (5 bases). Germline CDR1 SGHTA, CDR2 FQGNSA. The CDR3 consists of 16 residues. V was pared by 1 base and J by 3 bases, with 12 bases between. The DNA for the CDR3 is TGTGCCAGCAGCTTAGTTGGTAGTAGCGACACCGGGGAGCTGTTTTTT. Residues: CASSLVGSSDTGELFF.

The J gene is TRBJ1-1, the V gene TRBV19; 9 bases fit TRBD1. Germline V gene lookup returns CDR1 LNHDA and CDR2 SQIVND (reference sequence). Trimming took 5 bases from V and 7 from J; bases not matched to a gene: 11. The CDR3 length is 15 residues. For the CDR3, the DNA is TGTGCCAGTAGTTTCCGACAGGGGGGGATTGGTGAAGCTTTCTTT. Translation gives CASSFRQGGIGEAFF. The whole variable domain, remainder taken from reference TRBV19 and TRBJ1-1, is DGGITQSPKYLFRKEGQNVTLSCEQNLNHDAMYWYRQDPGQGLRLIYYSQIVNDFQKGDIAEGYSVSREKKESFPLTVTSAQKNPTAFYLCASSFRQGGIGEAFFGQGTRLTVV.

This clone appeared a few times. The J gene is TRBJ2-1, the V gene TRBV11-2; 10 bases agree with TRBD2. V shed 2 bases, J shed 9 bases, and the junction held 16 bases outside the gene matches. This CDR3 has 18 residues. CDR1 SGHAT and CDR2 FQNNGV come from the germline V gene. CDR3 amino acids: CASSLLSLTSGIYGEQFF. As DNA, the CDR3 is TGTGCCAGCAGCTTATTGAGCCTCACTAGCGGGATTTACGGTGAGCAGTTCTTC.

The rearrangement links TRBV7-8 to TRBJ2-2; D gene uncertain. The CDR3 length is 15 residues. Trimming left V 0 bases short and J 4 bases short, with 9 bases between. Germline values: CDR1 SGHVS, CDR2 FQNEAQ. In nucleotides, the CDR3 is TGTGCCAGCAGCTTAGCGACGGCAGGCACCGGGGAGCTGTTTTTT. Translating gives CASSLATAGTGELFF. Looking up the rest from reference TRBV7-8 and TRBJ2-2 gives the full variable domain: GAGVSQSPRYKVAKRGQDVALRCDPISGHVSLFWYQQALGQGPEFLTYFQNEAQLDKSGLPSDRFFAERPEGSVSTLKIQRTQQEDSAVYLCASSLATAGTGELFFGEGSRLTVL.

The chain recombines TRBV29-1 with TRBJ1-5, with TRBD1 identical over 8 bases. Germline V gene lookup returns CDR1 SQVTM and CDR2 ANQGSEA. Trimming took 7 bases from V and 4 from J; bases not matched to a gene: 3. The CDR3 consists of 12 residues. The CDR3 DNA follows: TGCAGCGGGCAGGGGGCAAATCAGCCCCAGCATTTT. Its translation is CSGQGANQPQHF.

This chain uses TRBV28 with TRBJ2-2; no firm D call. The length of the CDR3 is 16 residues. The germline V gene encodes CDR1 MDHEN and CDR2 SYDVKM. Deletions cut 3 bases from V and 3 bases from J, with 14 bases between. The CDR3 reads CASSFGQQLYTGELFF. In DNA, the CDR3 is TGTGCCAGCAGTTTTGGTCAGCAACTATACACCGGGGAGCTGTTTTTT.

This clone has a single count. The CDR3, as DNA: TGTGCTAGTGGTTTCGGGCTAGCGACGCAGTATTTT. It specifies CASGFGLATQYF. V is TRBV12-5 and J is TRBJ2-3; D might be TRBD2 (6 bases). The CDR3 covers 12 residues. The germline V and J ends were trimmed by 3 bases and 9 bases, with 10 bases remaining between them. Per the germline V gene, CDR1 is LGHNT and CDR2 is FRNRAP.

The chain links TRBV5-4 to TRBJ1-2; the D gene is possibly TRBD1 (5 bases). CDR1 and CDR2 from the germline V gene are SGHNT and YYREEE (reference sequence). CDR3 size: 14 residues. V lost 4 bases and J 3 bases, leaving 13 bases between the germline ends. CDR3 protein: CASSLGLLYYGYTF. As DNA, the CDR3 is TGTGCCAGCAGCCTGGGGCTTCTCTACTATGGCTACACCTTC.

This clone ranks as medium-sized (0.01 to 0.1%). This chain links TRBV6-1 with TRBJ1-1, with TRBD1 as a possible D gene (5 bases). The CDR3 is 16 amino acids. Trimming pared 2 bases from V and 3 bases from J, leaving 16 bases between. The V gene's germline CDR1 is MNHNS and CDR2 SASEGT. CDR3 protein: CASSESFRGGDTEAFF. CDR3 nucleotide sequence: TGTGCCAGCAGTGAATCGTTTAGGGGTGGGGACACTGAAGCTTTCTTT.

The CDR3 sequence is CASYWGERPGETQYF. DNA of the CDR3: TGCGCCAGCTATTGGGGAGAAAGGCCAGGAGAGACCCAGTACTTC. V gene TRBV5-1 combines with J gene TRBJ2-5; a possible D gene is TRBD2 (5 bases). Germline CDR1 reads SGHRS; CDR2 reads YFSETQ. The CDR3 extends over 15 amino acids. The V end was cut by 7 bases, the J end by 4 bases, with 20 bases between.

This clone was observed a single time. The chain uses TRBV19 and TRBJ2-3; D gene ambiguous. The V end lost 3 bases, the J end lost 2 bases, and 9 bases lay between the germline ends. CDR1 LNHDA and CDR2 SQIVND come from the germline V gene (reference sequence). This CDR3 spans 14 amino acids. The CDR3 DNA reads as TGTGCCAGTAGTATCCTATCTAACACAGATACGCAGTATTTT. Translation gives CASSILSNTDTQYF.

The chain carries TRBV5-8 and TRBJ1-3; D is perhaps TRBD1 (6 bases). With 6 bases removed from V and 0 bases from J, the gap between germline ends came to 22 bases. CDR3 length: 18 residues. In germline, CDR1 is SGHTS, CDR2 YDEGEE. The CDR3 region has the DNA TGTGCCAGCAAGGGGGGGAAATCTCCCTACCTCTCTGGAAACACCATATATTTT. This translates into CASKGGKSPYLSGNTIYF.

The chain combines TRBV21-1 with TRBJ2-4; the D call in the table, TRBD2, was not verified against the DNA. TRBV21-1 is given as a pseudogene. This CDR3 is 16 amino acids long. In DNA, the CDR3 is TGTGCCAGCAGCAAAGGGGAGGGGTTAGCCAAAAACATTCAGTACTTC. As protein: CASSKGEGLAKNIQYF.

The V and J genes are TRBV7-3 and TRBJ2-5, with D possibly matching TRBD2 (6 bases). The CDR3 covers 14 residues. Trimming stripped 2 bases from V and 3 bases from J, with 10 bases between. CDR1 and CDR2 (germline): SGHTA, FQGTGA. In nucleotides, the CDR3 is TGTGCCAGCAGCTTATACGGGAGTGAAGAGACCCAGTACTTC. Protein product: CASSLYGSEETQYF.

The chain joins TRBV28 to TRBJ1-2; 8 bases are a match to TRBD1. Per germline, CDR1 MDHEN and CDR2 SYDVKM. The CDR3 is 14 residues long. J lost 8 bases, V lost 1 base, and 6 bases had no gene match. The CDR3 is CASSLSGQGSGYTF. For the CDR3, the DNA is TGTGCCAGCAGTTTATCCGGACAGGGTAGCGGCTACACCTTC.

The chain joins TRBV21-1 to TRBJ2-7; the table's D gene call, TRBD2, was not cross checked with the DNA. TRBV21-1 is designated a pseudogene. This CDR3 has 15 amino acids. CDR3 DNA sequence: TGTGCCAGCAGCATGGGGGGGAGGCCCTCCTACGAGCAGTACTTC. Protein sequence: CASSMGGRPSYEQYF.

This chain joins TRBV19 and TRBJ2-4, with a weak D call TRBD2 (6 bases). CDR3 length: 16 residues. Trimming took 6 bases from V and 7 from J, leaving 22 bases between them. CDR1 is LNHDA, CDR2 SQIVND, per germline (reference sequence). The CDR3 protein is CASRPQGLHAGNIQYF. Here the CDR3 DNA reads TGTGCCAGTAGACCCCAAGGACTTCACGCGGGGAACATTCAGTACTTC.

This rearrangement joins TRBV7-2 to TRBJ2-7, with TRBD1 matching over 7 bases. CDR3 length: 14 residues. Germline V gives CDR1 SGHTA, CDR2 FQGNSA. V lost 3 bases and J lost 5; bases outside the gene matches: 7. CDR3 sequence reads: CASSLQTGPDEQYF. The CDR3 nucleotides read TGTGCCAGCAGCTTGCAGACAGGGCCGGACGAGCAGTACTTC.